This TCR beta chain was documented in a study of control samples from healthy donors and cancer patients. The germline V gene encodes CDR1 LGHDT and CDR2 YNNKEL (reference sequence). With V trimmed by 0 bases and J by 5 bases, 8 bases remained unmatched. The CDR3 has 18 residues. The assay was immunoSEQ multiplex PCR, and TCRdb's table has in-frame clones only and misses some. Of 20,000 or so clones detected, approximately 89% appear once; the ten largest clones hold roughly 40%. The chain combines TRBV3-1 (or the pseudogene TRBV3-2) with TRBJ2-2; TRBD2 agrees at 11 bases. Sequencing input: PBMCs. The receptor's source is a man in his fifties or sixties with head and neck cancer. CDR3 sequence reads: CASSQEGLAVGGTGELFF. Written as DNA, the CDR3 is TGTGCCAGCAGCCAAGAGGGACTAGCGGTGGGGGGAACCGGGGAGCTGTTTTTT.